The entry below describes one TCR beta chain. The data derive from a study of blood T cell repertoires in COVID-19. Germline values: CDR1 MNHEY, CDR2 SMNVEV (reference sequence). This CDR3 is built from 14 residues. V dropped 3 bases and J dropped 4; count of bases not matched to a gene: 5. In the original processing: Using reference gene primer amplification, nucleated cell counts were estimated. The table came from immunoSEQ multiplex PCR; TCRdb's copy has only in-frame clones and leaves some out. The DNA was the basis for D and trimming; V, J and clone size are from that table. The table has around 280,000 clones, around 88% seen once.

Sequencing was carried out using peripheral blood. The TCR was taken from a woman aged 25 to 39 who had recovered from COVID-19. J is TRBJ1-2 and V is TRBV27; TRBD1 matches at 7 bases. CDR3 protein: CASSFAGTVYGYTF. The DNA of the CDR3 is TGTGCCAGCAGTTTTGCCGGGACAGTCTATGGCTACACCTTC.